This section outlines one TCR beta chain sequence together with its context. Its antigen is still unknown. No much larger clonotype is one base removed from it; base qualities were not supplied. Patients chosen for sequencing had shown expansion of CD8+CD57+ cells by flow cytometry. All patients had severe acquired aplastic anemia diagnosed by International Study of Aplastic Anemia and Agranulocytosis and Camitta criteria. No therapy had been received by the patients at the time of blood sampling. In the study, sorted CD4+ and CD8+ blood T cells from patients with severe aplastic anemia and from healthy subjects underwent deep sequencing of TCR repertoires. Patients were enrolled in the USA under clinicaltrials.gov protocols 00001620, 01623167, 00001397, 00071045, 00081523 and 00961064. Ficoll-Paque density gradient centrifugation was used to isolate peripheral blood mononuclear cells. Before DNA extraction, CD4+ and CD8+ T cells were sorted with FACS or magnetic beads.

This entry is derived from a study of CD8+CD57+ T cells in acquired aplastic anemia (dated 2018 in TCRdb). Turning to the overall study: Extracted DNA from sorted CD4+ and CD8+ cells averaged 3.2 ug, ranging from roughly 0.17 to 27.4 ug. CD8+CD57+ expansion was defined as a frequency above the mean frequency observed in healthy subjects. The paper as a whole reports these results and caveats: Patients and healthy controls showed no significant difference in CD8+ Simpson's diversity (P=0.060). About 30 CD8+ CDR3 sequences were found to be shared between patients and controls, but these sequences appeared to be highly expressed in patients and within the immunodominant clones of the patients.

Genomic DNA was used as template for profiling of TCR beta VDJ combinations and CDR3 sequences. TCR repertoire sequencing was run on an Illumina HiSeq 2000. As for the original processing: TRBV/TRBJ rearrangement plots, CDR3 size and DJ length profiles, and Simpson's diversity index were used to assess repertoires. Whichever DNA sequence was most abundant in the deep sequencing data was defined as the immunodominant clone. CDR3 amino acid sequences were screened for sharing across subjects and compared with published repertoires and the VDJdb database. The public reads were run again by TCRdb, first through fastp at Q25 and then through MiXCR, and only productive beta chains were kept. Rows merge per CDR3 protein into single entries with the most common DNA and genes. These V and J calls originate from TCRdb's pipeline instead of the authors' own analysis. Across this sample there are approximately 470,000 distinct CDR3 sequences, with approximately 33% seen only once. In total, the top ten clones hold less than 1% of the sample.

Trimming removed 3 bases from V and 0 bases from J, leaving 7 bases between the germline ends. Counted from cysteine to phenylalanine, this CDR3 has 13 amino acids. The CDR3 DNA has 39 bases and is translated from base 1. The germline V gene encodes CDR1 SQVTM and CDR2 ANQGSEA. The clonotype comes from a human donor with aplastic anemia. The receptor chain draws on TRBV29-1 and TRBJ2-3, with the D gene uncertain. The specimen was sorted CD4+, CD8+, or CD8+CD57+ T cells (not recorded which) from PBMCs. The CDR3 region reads CSVDQVSTDTQYF. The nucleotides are TGCAGCGTTGACCAAGTTAGCACAGATACGCAGTATTTT.